This entry concerns a single TCR beta chain. In its sample, this clone was seen a few times. Its cognate antigen has yet to be identified. Per-base qualities were not stored, and no clone one base away is much larger. Whole blood was collected in K2EDTA tubes by collaborating institutions according to the institutions' own protocols. For TCRbeta analysis, collaborator samples were shipped as frozen whole blood, as isolated PBMCs, or as DNA extracted from either sample type. This specimen belongs to a study of blood T cell repertoires in COVID-19 (dated by TCRdb to 2020 to 2021). Background for the entire study: The collaborator samples originated in the United States, Italy and Spain and spanned the acute and convalescent phases of COVID-19. The prospective study material was composed of cDNA or gDNA derived from T cells, B-cell-depleted T cells, or PBMCs. Subjects who had been exposed to COVID-19, were actively infected with it, or had recovered from it provided the deeply sampled blood TCRbeta repertoires that made up the dataset. A freely available public database, intended as a resource for researchers studying the immune response to SARS-CoV-2, is where the repertoires were released. The samples were drawn from two sources: the first 160 participants of the ongoing ImmuneRACE study, and about 1,300 subjects contributed by 6 global collaborators. The sample metadata nearly always contained a de-identified subject ID, COVID-19 status, age in years and sex. Where HLA class I and class II types were available, the types were taken from metadata supplied by the sample provider, not from assay-based typing. On the study overall, not on this receptor specifically: Clinical and demographic metadata were provided uncurated, with the amount varying by source and participant.

TCRbeta CDR3 regions were amplified from genomic DNA by means of the immunoSEQ Assay, a bias-controlled multiplex PCR. As for the authors' bioinformatics: Nucleated cell counts per sample were estimated from amplification of reference gene primers within the assay. To quantify the absolute abundance of each unique TCRbeta CDR3 rearrangement, sequence reads were collapsed and filtered. For each sample, productive Simpson clonality was calculated by taking the square root of Simpson's diversity index across productive rearrangements. Held by TCRdb, this immuneACCESS table contains in-frame sequences only and omits some clones. Under half of the omission traces to an unresolved V gene where checked; the cause of the rest is unknown. That table is the source of V, J and clone size, and D and trimming were worked out from the DNA. In all, the sample holds tens of thousands of clones, and about nine tenths of those were seen once. The ten most abundant clones make up approximately 5% of the sample.

The CDR1 and CDR2 encoded by the germline V gene (reference sequence) are SEHNR and FQNEAQ. V is clipped by 1 base and J by 7 bases, and the sequence between their germline boundaries is 13 bases long. Inclusive of the bounding cysteine and phenylalanine, the CDR3 is 15 residues long. Just the 45-base CDR3 DNA is kept, in frame starting at base 1. The chain joins TRBV7-9 to TRBJ2-2; the D region possibly corresponds to TRBD2 (5 bases align). What was sequenced was peripheral blood. The source of this sequence is a human donor in a cohort sampled during active COVID-19. The CDR3 here reads CASSLVSSRGGELFF. The DNA sequence is given as TGTGCCAGCAGCTTAGTATCGTCCCGGGGCGGGGAGCTGTTTTTT. The full variable domain, completed from the reference TRBV7-9 and TRBJ2-2 proteins outside the CDR3, reads DTGVSQNPRHKITKRGQNVTFRCDPISEHNRLYWYRQTLGQGPEFLTYFQNEAQLEKSRLLSDRFSAERPKGSFSTLEIQRTEQGDSAMYLCASSLVSSRGGELFFGEGSRLTVL.